A selection of T cell receptor beta chains follows, all from one sample in a study of control samples from healthy donors and cancer patients. The table came from immunoSEQ multiplex PCR; TCRdb's copy has only in-frame clones and leaves some out. The sample yields around 100,000 clones, about 89% seen once. The specimen sequenced was blood. The receptors derive from a man aged 30 to 45 in good health. The CDR3 runs from the conserved cysteine through the conserved F or W. D genes are given only for firm matches. Size values are once, few and many counts, or a class for expanded clones, and some rows have none.

CDR3	DNA	length	V	size	D	J
CSVFWTGREKLFF	TGCAGCGTTTTTTGGACCGGTAGGGAAAAACTGTTTTTT	13	TRBV29-1	NA	NA	TRBJ1-4
CASSSTSGANVLTF	TGTGCCAGCAGCTCCACCTCTGGGGCCAACGTCCTGACTTTC	14	TRBV13	NA	NA	TRBJ2-6
CASSPPGQSTDTQYF	TGTGCCAGCAGCCCTCCGGGACAGAGCACAGATACGCAGTATTTT	15	TRBV7-9	NA	TRBD1	TRBJ2-3
CASTVAGESTDTQYF	TGTGCCAGCACCGTAGCGGGGGAGAGCACAGATACGCAGTATTTT	15	TRBV6-5	NA	TRBD2	TRBJ2-3
CSASSVNGEGETQYF	TGCAGTGCTAGTTCGGTTAATGGGGAGGGAGAGACCCAGTACTTC	15	TRBV20-1	NA	TRBD2	TRBJ2-5
CASSPRGPNTEAFF	TGTGCCAGCTCACCACGTGGGCCGAACACTGAAGCTTTCTTT	14	TRBV18	NA	NA	TRBJ1-1
CASSLRIGRTDTQYF	TGTGCCAGCAGCTTAAGAATCGGACGCACAGATACGCAGTATTTT	15	TRBV7-2	NA	NA	TRBJ2-3
CASSPPLQGAQPQHF	TGTGCCAGCTCACCACCTTTACAGGGGGCTCAGCCCCAGCATTTT	15	TRBV18	NA	TRBD1	TRBJ1-5
CASSDIRDRGIGGELFF	TGTGCCAGCAGTGACATCCGGGACAGGGGTATAGGCGGGGAGCTGTTTTTT	17	TRBV6-1	NA	TRBD1	TRBJ2-2
CASSFGRGNTEAFF	TGTGCCAGCAGCTTCGGCAGGGGGAACACTGAAGCTTTCTTT	14	TRBV7-2	NA	NA	TRBJ1-1
CASSSGTSTEAFF	TGCGCCAGCAGCTCCGGGACAAGCACTGAAGCTTTCTTT	13	TRBV5-1	NA	NA	TRBJ1-1
CASSVLGSNTDTQYF	TGTGCCAGCAGCGTATTGGGCAGTAACACAGATACGCAGTATTTT	15	TRBV9	once	NA	TRBJ2-3
CASSQERRTGLKGAEAFF	TGTGCCAGCAGCCAAGAGAGGAGGACAGGGTTGAAGGGGGCTGAAGCTTTCTTT	18	TRBV3-1/TRBV3-2	NA	TRBD1	TRBJ1-1
CAIGRGGVGETQYF	TGTGCCATCGGCCGGGGAGGGGTGGGAGAGACCCAGTACTTC	14	TRBV10-3	NA	TRBD2	TRBJ2-5
CASSHTRAGGSTDTQYF	TGTGCCAGTAGTCATACGAGGGCGGGGGGTAGCACAGATACGCAGTATTTT	17	TRBV19	NA	TRBD2	TRBJ2-3
CASSLDGGRGYGYTF	TGTGCCAGCAGTTTGGACGGGGGGCGGGGGTATGGCTACACCTTC	15	TRBV27	NA	NA	TRBJ1-2
CASRLNPRGGRTEAFF	TGTGCCAGTAGACTCAACCCGCGGGGGGGGCGGACTGAAGCTTTCTTT	16	TRBV19	NA	NA	TRBJ1-1
CAITDPGQKRNTIYF	TGTGCCATCACGGACCCGGGACAGAAAAGAAACACCATATATTTT	15	TRBV6-5	once	TRBD1	TRBJ1-3
CATSGQGYQPQHF	TGTGCCACCAGTGGACAGGGGTACCAGCCCCAGCATTTT	13	TRBV24-1	NA	TRBD1	TRBJ1-5
CASSQPGGEDTEAFF	TGCGCCAGCAGCCAACCCGGGGGGGAGGACACTGAAGCTTTCTTT	15	TRBV4-1	NA	NA	TRBJ1-1
CATSEVGQYQETQYF	TGTGCCACCAGTGAAGTGGGACAGTACCAAGAGACCCAGTACTTC	15	TRBV24-1	NA	TRBD1	TRBJ2-5
CASSPDPNYGYTF	TGTGCCAGCAGCCCGGACCCTAACTATGGCTACACCTTC	13	TRBV12-3/TRBV12-4	NA	NA	TRBJ1-2
CATEGGDIYTQYF	TGTGCCACTGAGGGAGGGGATATCTATACGCAGTATTTT	13	TRBV24-1	NA	TRBD2	TRBJ2-3
CASSLGPNNQPQHF	TGTGCCAGCAGCCTGGGCCCGAACAATCAGCCCCAGCATTTT	14	TRBV5-4	NA	NA	TRBJ1-5
CASSRDTSSGNTIYF	TGCGCCAGCAGCCGCGACACATCCTCTGGAAACACCATATATTTT	15	TRBV5-1	NA	NA	TRBJ1-3
CASSLSRGVATNEKLFF	TGTGCCAGCAGTTTATCAAGGGGCGTCGCAACTAATGAAAAACTGTTTTTT	17	TRBV27	NA	NA	TRBJ1-4
CATSRDPAGEKETQYF	TGTGCCACCAGCAGAGATCCCGCGGGAGAGAAAGAGACCCAGTACTTC	16	TRBV15	NA	TRBD2	TRBJ2-5
CASSPGTSGVTYNEQFF	TGTGCCAGCTCACCCGGGACTAGCGGTGTCACCTACAATGAGCAGTTCTTC	17	TRBV18	NA	TRBD2	TRBJ2-1
CASSFGANTEAFF	TGTGCCAGCAGCTTTGGAGCGAACACTGAAGCTTTCTTT	13	TRBV7-2	NA	NA	TRBJ1-1
CAISGTLTSGSNEQYF	TGTGCCATCAGTGGGACTTTGACTAGCGGGAGCAACGAGCAGTACTTC	16	TRBV10-3	NA	TRBD2	TRBJ2-7
CASSLTPRSSGNTIYF	TGTGCCAGCAGCTTAACACCCAGGAGCTCTGGAAACACCATATATTTT	16	TRBV7-2	NA	NA	TRBJ1-3
CASSSRQGTWVDTQYF	TGTGCCAGCAGTTCCCGACAGGGGACTTGGGTAGATACGCAGTATTTT	16	TRBV6-5	NA	TRBD1	TRBJ2-3
CASSEMARITEAFF	TGTGCCAGCAGTGAAATGGCCAGAATCACTGAAGCTTTCTTT	14	TRBV6-1	NA	NA	TRBJ1-1
CATSDLRSGANTGELFF	TGTGCCACCAGTGATTTGCGAAGCGGGGCGAACACCGGGGAGCTGTTTTTT	17	TRBV24-1	NA	TRBD2	TRBJ2-2
CASSEGQGADTQYF	TGTGCCAGCAGTGAGGGACAGGGGGCGGATACGCAGTATTTT	14	TRBV6-4	many	TRBD1	TRBJ2-3
CASSRDRGFAGELFF	TGTGCCAGTAGTAGAGACAGGGGGTTCGCCGGGGAGCTGTTTTTT	15	TRBV19	NA	TRBD1	TRBJ2-2
CSVEGTGTGNYGYTF	TGCAGCGTTGAAGGTACCGGGACAGGGAATTATGGCTACACCTTC	15	TRBV29-1	NA	TRBD1	TRBJ1-2
CASSLGQDSYEQYF	TGTGCCAGCAGCTTGGGGCAGGACTCCTACGAGCAGTACTTC	14	TRBV5-4	NA	NA	TRBJ2-7
CASRMLQGLATLSTGELFF	TGTGCCAGTCGAATGCTTCAGGGACTAGCGACTCTTAGCACCGGGGAGCTGTTTTTT	19	TRBV19	NA	TRBD2	TRBJ2-2
CASGWTGAEAFF	TGTGCTAGTGGATGGACAGGGGCTGAAGCTTTCTTT	12	TRBV12-5	NA	TRBD1	TRBJ1-1
CASSLVGGNPATYNEQFF	TGCGCCAGCAGCTTGGTTGGGGGGAACCCCGCAACCTACAATGAGCAGTTCTTC	18	TRBV5-1	NA	NA	TRBJ2-1
CASSRDRLYGYTF	TGTGCCAGCAGCCGGGACAGATTATATGGCTACACCTTC	13	TRBV12-3/TRBV12-4	NA	TRBD1	TRBJ1-2
CASRQGGPQYF	TGTGCCAGCAGGCAGGGGGGGCCGCAGTACTTC	11	TRBV7-8	few	NA	TRBJ2-7
CASSPDSLAKNIQYF	TGTGCCAGCTCACCTGACAGCCTAGCCAAAAACATTCAGTACTTC	15	TRBV18	once	NA	TRBJ2-4
CASSWQPDWRNQPQHF	TGTGCCAGCAGTTGGCAACCGGACTGGCGCAATCAGCCCCAGCATTTT	16	TRBV28	NA	NA	TRBJ1-5
CASSIWGANSPLHF	TGTGCCAGTAGTATCTGGGGGGCAAATTCACCCCTCCACTTT	14	TRBV19	once	NA	TRBJ1-6
CASSSHYAYRQTLYGYTF	TGTGCCAGCAGTTCCCACTATGCCTATAGACAGACTCTCTATGGCTACACCTTC	18	TRBV28	NA	NA	TRBJ1-2
CAWSVQGSGNTIYF	TGTGCCTGGAGTGTACAGGGCTCTGGAAACACCATATATTTT	14	TRBV30	NA	NA	TRBJ1-3
CASSYGTGADGYTF	TGTGCCAGCAGTTATGGGACAGGGGCCGATGGCTACACCTTC	14	TRBV6-1	NA	TRBD1	TRBJ1-2
CAWRTGQGDSTDTQYF	TGTGCCTGGAGGACGGGACAGGGGGATAGCACAGATACGCAGTATTTT	16	TRBV30	NA	TRBD1	TRBJ2-3
CASSSHTYTEAFF	TGTGCCAGCAGCTCCCACACTTACACTGAAGCTTTCTTT	13	TRBV7-9	NA	NA	TRBJ1-1
CASSLETTAQQFF	TGCGCCAGCAGCTTGGAGACCACTGCACAGCAGTTCTTC	13	TRBV5-1	NA	NA	TRBJ2-1
CASRRTGTGNTIYF	TGTGCCAGCAGGAGGACAGGGACTGGAAACACCATATATTTT	14	TRBV6-5	NA	TRBD1	TRBJ1-3